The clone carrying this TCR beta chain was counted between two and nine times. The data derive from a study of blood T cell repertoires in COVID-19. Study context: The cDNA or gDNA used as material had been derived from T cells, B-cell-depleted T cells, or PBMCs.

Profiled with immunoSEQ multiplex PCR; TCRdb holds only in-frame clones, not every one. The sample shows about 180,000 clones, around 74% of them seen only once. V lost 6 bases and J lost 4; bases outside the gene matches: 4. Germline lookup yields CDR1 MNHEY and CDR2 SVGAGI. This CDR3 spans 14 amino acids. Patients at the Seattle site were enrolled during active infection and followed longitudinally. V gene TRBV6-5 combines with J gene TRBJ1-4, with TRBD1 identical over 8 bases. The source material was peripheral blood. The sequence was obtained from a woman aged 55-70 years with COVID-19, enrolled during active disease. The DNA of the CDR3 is TGTGCCAGCAGCCGCGACAGGGGTAATGAAAAACTGTTTTTT. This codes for CASSRDRGNEKLFF.